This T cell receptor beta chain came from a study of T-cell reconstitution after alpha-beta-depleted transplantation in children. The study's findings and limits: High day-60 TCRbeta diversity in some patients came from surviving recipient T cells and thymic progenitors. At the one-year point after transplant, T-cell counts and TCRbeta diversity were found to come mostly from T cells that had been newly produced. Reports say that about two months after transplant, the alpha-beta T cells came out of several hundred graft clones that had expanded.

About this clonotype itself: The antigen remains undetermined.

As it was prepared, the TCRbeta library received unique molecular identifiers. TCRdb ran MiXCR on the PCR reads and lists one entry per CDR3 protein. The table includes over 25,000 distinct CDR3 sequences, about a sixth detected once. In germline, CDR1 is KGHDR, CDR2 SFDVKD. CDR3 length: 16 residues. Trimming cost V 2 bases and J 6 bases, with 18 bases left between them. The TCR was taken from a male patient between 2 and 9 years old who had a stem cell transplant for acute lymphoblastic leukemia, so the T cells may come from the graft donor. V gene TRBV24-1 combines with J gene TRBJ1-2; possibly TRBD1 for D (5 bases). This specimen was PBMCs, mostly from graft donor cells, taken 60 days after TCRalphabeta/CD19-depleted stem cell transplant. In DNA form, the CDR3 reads TGTGCCACCAGTGATTCACCGGGACTCGGAAACGATGGCTACACCTTC. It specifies CATSDSPGLGNDGYTF.